This entry describes one TCR beta chain. The source of the sample is a study of technical replicates of blood from a handful of donors. The data were produced by immunoSEQ multiplex PCR, yet TCRdb's version contains in-frame clones alone and is incomplete. The sample consists of about 90,000 clones, 85% to 95% of them appearing once. The CDR3 loop spans 14 amino acids. The V gene lost 5 bases and the J gene lost 3 bases, with 12 bases spanning the gap. Germline V gene lookup returns CDR1 SGHNT and CDR2 YENEEA. The chain combines TRBV11-3 with TRBJ2-3; D not certain. The clonotype originates from a human donor in good health. The sequencing input was T cells isolated from PBMCs. The CDR3 nucleotides read TGTGCCAGCAGCCCCTCGGTCGGTACAGATACGCAGTATTTT. Its protein product is CASSPSVGTDTQYF.